This T cell receptor beta chain derives from a study of blood T cell repertoires in COVID-19. At the level of the study: Sites in the United States, Italy and Spain provided acute and convalescent COVID-19 samples. Sample material is recorded as cDNA or gDNA derived from T cells, B-cell-depleted T cells, or PBMCs.

As originally analysed: Reference gene primer amplification gave estimated nucleated cell counts. Assay used: immunoSEQ multiplex PCR; TCRdb lists only in-frame clones, some missing. The V and J calls and clone size were taken over from that table, and D and trimming were inferred from the DNA. The sample includes about 290,000 clones, about 85% of them seen just once. The CDR3 loop spans 14 amino acids. The clonotype comes from a woman in her fifties or sixties with active or convalescent COVID-19. The sequenced sample consisted of peripheral blood. The chain is built from TRBV12-2 and TRBJ1-4. TRBV12-2 is marked as a pseudogene. CDR3 DNA: TGTGCAAGTCGCTTCTGTGCAACTAATGAAAAACTGTTTTTT. As protein: CASRFCATNEKLFF.